Listed below are T cell receptor beta chains from one sample, sequenced in a study of tumor-infiltrating lymphocytes in localized non-small cell lung cancer. Sequencing used immunoSEQ multiplex PCR; TCRdb keeps in-frame clones, though not all of them. The sample lists 15,000 to 20,000 clones; just under 80% were seen once. The sample comprised lung tumor tissue. These receptors originate from a human donor with non-small cell lung cancer. The CDR3 runs from the conserved cysteine through the conserved F or W. Each record gives: D gene, J gene, CDR3 length, V gene, clone size, CDR3 protein, CDR3 DNA. A D gene is named only where the DNA matches it firmly. Clone sizes are given selectively: once, few, many, or a class where the clone is expanded.

TRBD1,TRBJ1-1,14,TRBV6-1,-,CASRVTGAHTEAFF,TGTGCCAGCAGAGTGACAGGGGCCCACACTGAAGCTTTCTTT
TRBD1,TRBJ1-4,14,TRBV9,-,CASSVEQGTEKLFF,TGTGCCAGCAGCGTAGAACAGGGGACTGAAAAACTGTTTTTT
-,TRBJ2-5,16,TRBV4-2,few,CASRAWGGGQEETQYF,TGTGCCAGCAGGGCGTGGGGAGGCGGCCAAGAAGAGACCCAGTACTTC
-,TRBJ1-5,12,TRBV19,-,CASSIMWQPQHF,TGTGCCAGTAGTATCATGTGGCAGCCCCAGCATTTT
-,TRBJ2-5,16,TRBV4-1,-,CASSQVPWADQETQYF,TGCGCCAGCAGCCAAGTTCCCTGGGCAGACCAAGAGACCCAGTACTTC
TRBD2,TRBJ2-7,15,TRBV5-5,-,CASSREIAGGYEQYF,TGTGCCAGCAGCAGGGAGATAGCGGGGGGGTACGAGCAGTACTTC
-,TRBJ2-1,14,TRBV5-1,-,CASSLGSHYNEQFF,TGCGCCAGCAGCTTGGGCTCCCACTACAATGAGCAGTTCTTC
-,TRBJ2-7,14,TRBV6-6,-,CASSFRDTSYEQYF,TGTGCCAGCAGTTTCCGGGACACCTCCTACGAGCAGTACTTC
-,TRBJ1-1,14,TRBV19,-,CASSDRGQNTEAFF,TGTGCCAGTAGTGACCGGGGACAGAACACTGAAGCTTTCTTT
-,TRBJ2-6,14,TRBV7-7,few,CASSPGSGANVLTF,TGTGCCAGCAGCCCCGGGTCTGGGGCCAACGTCCTGACTTTC
TRBD1,TRBJ2-7,18,TRBV5-1,few,CASSLAHGQGFSIREQYF,TGCGCCAGCAGCTTGGCCCATGGACAGGGATTTTCTATACGCGAGCAGTACTTC
-,TRBJ2-1,13,TRBV11-2,-,CASSLGVLYEQFF,TGTGCCAGCAGCTTAGGGGTCCTCTATGAGCAGTTCTTC
-,TRBJ2-7,14,TRBV5-1,-,CASSSTSIGYEQYF,TGCGCCAGCAGTTCCACCTCGATCGGCTACGAGCAGTACTTC
-,TRBJ1-2,14,TRBV6-6,-,CASSYSHSSYGYTF,TGTGCCAGCAGTTACTCCCACTCCTCCTATGGCTACACCTTC
-,TRBJ2-6,15,TRBV5-4,-,CASSVGSSGANVLTF,TGTGCCAGCAGTGTGGGAAGCTCTGGGGCCAACGTCCTGACTTTC
TRBD1,TRBJ1-2,15,TRBV4-1,once,CASSLFGTGNYGYTF,TGCGCCAGCAGCCTTTTCGGGACAGGGAACTATGGCTACACCTTC
-,TRBJ2-1,16,TRBV18,-,CASSPPSTASYNEQFF,TGTGCCAGCTCACCACCATCGACGGCCTCCTACAATGAGCAGTTCTTC
-,TRBJ2-3,12,TRBV7-2,-,CASSLGGHTQYF,TGTGCCAGCAGCTTAGGCGGCCATACGCAGTATTTT
-,TRBJ2-7,16,TRBV7-2,-,CASSLVSGPQGSEQYF,TGTGCCAGCAGCTTAGTTTCAGGGCCCCAAGGGAGCGAGCAGTACTTC
-,TRBJ1-1,16,TRBV5-5,-,CASSSGVGGRDTEAFF,TGTGCCAGCAGCTCGGGCGTGGGGGGTCGGGACACTGAAGCTTTCTTT
-,TRBJ2-7,13,TRBV6-4,-,CASSDNPEGEQYF,TGTGCCAGCAGTGACAACCCCGAGGGCGAGCAGTACTTC
-,TRBJ1-1,13,TRBV7-3,-,CASSSQRDTEAFF,TGTGCCAGCAGCTCCCAGAGGGACACTGAAGCTTTCTTT
-,TRBJ1-4,16,TRBV7-9,-,CASSLVSGATNEKLFF,TGTGCCAGCAGCTTAGTGTCCGGAGCAACTAATGAAAAACTGTTTTTT
-,TRBJ1-5,15,TRBV2,few,CASSEPGHQDQPQHF,TGTGCCAGCAGCGAACCGGGACATCAGGATCAGCCCCAGCATTTT
TRBD2,TRBJ2-1,15,TRBV5-1,-,CASSLRLAEYNEQFF,TGCGCCAGCAGCTTAAGACTAGCGGAGTACAATGAGCAGTTCTTC
-,TRBJ2-3,16,TRBV9,-,CASSVGPSTYTDTQYF,TGTGCCAGCAGCGTAGGACCGTCCACCTACACAGATACGCAGTATTTT
-,TRBJ1-1,15,TRBV28,-,CASSQGLSMNTEAFF,TGTGCCAGCAGCCAGGGACTTTCTATGAACACTGAAGCTTTCTTT
-,TRBJ1-1,14,TRBV25-1,-,CASSESGGRTEAFF,TGTGCCAGCAGTGAATCCGGGGGGCGGACTGAAGCTTTCTTT
-,TRBJ1-6,14,TRBV11-2,-,CASSPDSYNSPLHF,TGTGCCAGCAGCCCAGACAGCTATAATTCACCCCTCCACTTT
-,TRBJ1-3,15,TRBV19,-,CASSTLQGSGNTIYF,TGTGCCAGTAGTACGCTTCAGGGCTCTGGAAACACCATATATTTT
-,TRBJ2-2,15,TRBV5-1,-,CASSLVNSGTGELFF,TGCGCCAGCAGCTTGGTTAACAGCGGCACCGGGGAGCTGTTTTTT
-,TRBJ1-1,13,TRBV30,-,CAWSLTENTEAFF,TGTGCCTGGAGTTTAACAGAGAACACTGAAGCTTTCTTT
-,TRBJ1-1,14,TRBV5-6,-,CASSLVARNTEAFF,TGTGCCAGCAGCTTGGTGGCACGGAACACTGAAGCTTTCTTT
-,TRBJ2-7,14,TRBV10-1,once,CASSDLDRSYEQYF,TGCGCCAGCAGTGACCTTGACAGATCCTACGAGCAGTACTTC
-,TRBJ2-2,17,TRBV9,once,CASSEDVRSFKTGELFF,TGTGCCAGCAGCGAAGACGTTAGGAGTTTCAAGACCGGGGAGCTGTTTTTT